The subject of this entry is one T cell receptor (beta chain). Generated by immunoSEQ multiplex PCR, the TCRdb table keeps only in-frame clones and is missing some. Seen here are roughly 110,000 clones, approximately 84% observed once, and the top ten hold about 8.1%. This sample is part of a study of blood T cell repertoires in COVID-19. This CDR3 is 15 amino acids long. CDR1 is MNHEY and CDR2 is SVGAGI in the germline V gene. V was cut by 2 bases and J by 1 base, with 9 bases left in between. The chain carries TRBV6-5 and TRBJ1-5; D call uncertain. This clonotype was sampled from a woman in her 40s with acute or convalescent COVID-19. What was sequenced was peripheral blood. The CDR3 loop reads CASSYAITSNQPQHF. The CDR3 region has the DNA TGTGCCAGCAGTTACGCCATTACAAGCAATCAGCCCCAGCATTTT.